This TCR beta chain was captured in a study of regulatory T cells in long-lasting Graves disease. Whole-study results and caveats: Persistent Graves' patients showed a TCR diversity that was lower than that of newly diagnosed ones.

Investigators prepared the TCR beta libraries by applying iRepertoire HTBI primers and Arm-PCR of CDR3 regions. TCRdb called the multiplex PCR reads again in MiXCR, with one record for every CDR3 protein. The table records some 500,000 distinct CDR3 sequences, approximately 12% of them present only once. This clonotype was observed many times. Antigen: not known. CDR3 length equals 14 residues. Germline V gives CDR1 SNHLY, CDR2 FYNNEI. The germline V and J ends were trimmed by 6 bases and 0 bases, with 11 bases remaining between them. Time point defined: newly diagnosed GD, antithyroid drugs for less than 3 months. PBMCs provided the RNA from which the TCR library was made. Patients were from an endocrinology department in Xi'an, China. This same sample was also taken into another study, of T cells in Graves' hyperthyroidism and ophthalmopathy. This second study notes: The majority of expanded thyroid clonotypes above 0.001 also appeared in blood.

The rearrangement links TRBV2 to TRBJ2-5; tentative D call: TRBD1 (5 bases). The clonotype was recovered from a man aged 25-45 years with Graves disease. The specimen was peripheral blood mononuclear cells (PBMCs), collected at new diagnosis, from a patient treated with antithyroid drugs. CDR3: CASSVSGYQETQYF. CDR3 nucleotide sequence: TGTGCCAGCAGCGTATCAGGGTACCAAGAGACCCAGTACTTC.